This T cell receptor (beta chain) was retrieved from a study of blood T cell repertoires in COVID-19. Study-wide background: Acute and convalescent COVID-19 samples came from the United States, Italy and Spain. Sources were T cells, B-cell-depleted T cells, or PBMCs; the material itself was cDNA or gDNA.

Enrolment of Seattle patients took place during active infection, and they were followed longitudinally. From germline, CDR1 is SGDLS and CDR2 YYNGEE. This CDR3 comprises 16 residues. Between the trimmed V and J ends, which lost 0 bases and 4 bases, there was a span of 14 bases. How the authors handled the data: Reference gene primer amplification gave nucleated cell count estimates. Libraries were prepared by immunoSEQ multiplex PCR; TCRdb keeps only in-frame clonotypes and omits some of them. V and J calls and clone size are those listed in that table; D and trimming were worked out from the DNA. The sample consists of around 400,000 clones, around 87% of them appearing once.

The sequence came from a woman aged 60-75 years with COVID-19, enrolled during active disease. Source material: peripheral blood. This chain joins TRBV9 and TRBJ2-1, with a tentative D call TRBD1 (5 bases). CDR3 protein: CASSVVPRVQYNEQFF. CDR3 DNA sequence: TGTGCCAGCAGCGTAGTTCCCAGGGTCCAATACAATGAGCAGTTCTTC.